A single TCR beta chain is shown here with its context. The sample is drawn from a study of cytomegalovirus exposure and HLA in healthy donors. Germline assignment: CDR1 SGDLS and CDR2 YYNGEE. The CDR3 has 15 residues. V was clipped by 3 bases and J by 2 bases; unmatched bases: 4. PCR employed 60 Vbeta and 13 Jbeta primers. Sequencing used immunoSEQ multiplex PCR; TCRdb keeps in-frame clones, though not all of them. The repertoire consists of 130,000 or so clones, with approximately 67% occurring once and the leading ten covering 6.5%. The sequencing input was PBMCs. This TCR derives from a woman between 55 and 75 years old in good health and CMV-seronegative. V and J are TRBV9 and TRBJ2-2; 7 bases are shared with TRBD2. CDR3: CASSAGLRNTGELFF. The CDR3 nucleotides are TGTGCCAGCAGCGCGGGACTACGTAACACCGGGGAGCTGTTTTTT. Full variable domain (remainder filled in from reference TRBV9 and TRBJ2-2): DSGVTQTPKHLITATGQRVTLRCSPRSGDLSVYWYQQSLDQGLQFLIQYYNGEERAKGNILERFSAQQFPDLHSELNLSSLELGDSALYFCASSAGLRNTGELFFGEGSRLTVL.